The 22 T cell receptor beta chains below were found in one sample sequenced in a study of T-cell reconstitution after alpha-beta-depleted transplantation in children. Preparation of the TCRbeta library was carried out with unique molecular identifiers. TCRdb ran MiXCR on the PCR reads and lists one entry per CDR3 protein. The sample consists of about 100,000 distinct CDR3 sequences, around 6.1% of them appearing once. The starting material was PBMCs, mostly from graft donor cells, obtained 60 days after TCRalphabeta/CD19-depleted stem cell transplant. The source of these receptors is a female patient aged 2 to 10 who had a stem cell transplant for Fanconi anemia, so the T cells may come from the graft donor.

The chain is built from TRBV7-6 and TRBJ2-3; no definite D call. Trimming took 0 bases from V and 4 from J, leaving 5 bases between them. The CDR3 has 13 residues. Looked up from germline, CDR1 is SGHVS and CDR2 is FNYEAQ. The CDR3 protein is CASSLAVSDTQYF. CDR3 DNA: TGTGCCAGCAGCTTAGCAGTCTCAGATACGCAGTATTTT.

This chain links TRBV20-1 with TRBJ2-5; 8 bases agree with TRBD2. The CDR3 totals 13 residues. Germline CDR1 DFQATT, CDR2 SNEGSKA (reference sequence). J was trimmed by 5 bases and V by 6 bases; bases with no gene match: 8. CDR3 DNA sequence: TGCAGTGCCACGGGGGGGCCGGGGGAGACCCAGTACTTC. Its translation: CSATGGPGETQYF.

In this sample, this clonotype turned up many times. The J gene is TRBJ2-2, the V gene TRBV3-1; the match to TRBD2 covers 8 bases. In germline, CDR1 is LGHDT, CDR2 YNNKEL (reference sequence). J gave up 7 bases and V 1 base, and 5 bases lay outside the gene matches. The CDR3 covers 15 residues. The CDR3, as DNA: TGTGCCAGCAGCCAAGCCCAGCGGGGGATCGGGGAGCTGTTTTTT. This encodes CASSQAQRGIGELFF.

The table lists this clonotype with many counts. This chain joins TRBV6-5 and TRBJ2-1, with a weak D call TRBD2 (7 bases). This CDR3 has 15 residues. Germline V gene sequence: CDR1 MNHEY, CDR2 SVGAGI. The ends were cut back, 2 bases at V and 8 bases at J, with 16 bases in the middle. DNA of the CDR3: TGTGCCAGCAGTTACGGGGGGGCTGCAGTTGATGAGCAGTTCTTC. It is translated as CASSYGGAAVDEQFF.

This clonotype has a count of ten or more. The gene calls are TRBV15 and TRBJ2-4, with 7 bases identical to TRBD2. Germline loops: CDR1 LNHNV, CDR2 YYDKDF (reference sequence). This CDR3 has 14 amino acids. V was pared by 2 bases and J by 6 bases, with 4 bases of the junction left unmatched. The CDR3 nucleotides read TGTGCCACCAGCAGACCGGGACTATCAAACATTCAGTACTTC. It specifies CATSRPGLSNIQYF.

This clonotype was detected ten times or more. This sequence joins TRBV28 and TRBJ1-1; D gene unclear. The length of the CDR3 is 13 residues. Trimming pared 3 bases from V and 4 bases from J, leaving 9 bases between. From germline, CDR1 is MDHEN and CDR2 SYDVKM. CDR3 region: CASSFPSSTEAFF. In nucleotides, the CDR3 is TGTGCCAGCAGTTTCCCCTCGAGCACTGAAGCTTTCTTT.

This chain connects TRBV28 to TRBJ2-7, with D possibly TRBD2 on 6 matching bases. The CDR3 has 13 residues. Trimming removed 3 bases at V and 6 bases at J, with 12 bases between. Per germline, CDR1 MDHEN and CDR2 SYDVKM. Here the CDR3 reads CASSFPPGSEQYF. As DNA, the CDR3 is TGTGCCAGCAGTTTCCCACCCGGGAGCGAGCAGTACTTC.

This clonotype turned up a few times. The CDR3 bases are TGCAGTGCTACCAAGCGGGCTAGCGATGAGCAGTTCTTC. Its translation: CSATKRASDEQFF. This sequence joins TRBV20-1 and TRBJ2-1; D is perhaps TRBD2 (6 bases). The CDR3 has 13 amino acids. Germline V CDR1 and CDR2: DFQATT, SNEGSKA (reference sequence). Trimming left V 4 bases short and J 8 bases short, with 15 bases between.

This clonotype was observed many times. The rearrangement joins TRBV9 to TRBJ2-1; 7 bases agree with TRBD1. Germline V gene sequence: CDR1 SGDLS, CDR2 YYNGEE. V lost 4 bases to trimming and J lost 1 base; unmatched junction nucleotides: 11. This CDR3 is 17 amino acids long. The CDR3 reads CASSPRTGQLSYNEQFF. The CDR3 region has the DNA TGTGCCAGCAGCCCCAGAACGGGACAGCTATCCTACAATGAGCAGTTCTTC.

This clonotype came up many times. CDR3 residues: CASSQTSGSPMGDEQFF. CDR3 in DNA: TGTGCCAGCAGCCAGACTAGCGGGAGTCCCATGGGCGATGAGCAGTTCTTC. The V gene is TRBV3-1, the J gene TRBJ2-1, with 12 nucleotides matching TRBD2. The CDR3 extends over 17 amino acids. V lost 3 bases and J lost 8; bases outside the gene matches: 11. Germline lookup yields CDR1 LGHDT and CDR2 YNNKEL (reference sequence).

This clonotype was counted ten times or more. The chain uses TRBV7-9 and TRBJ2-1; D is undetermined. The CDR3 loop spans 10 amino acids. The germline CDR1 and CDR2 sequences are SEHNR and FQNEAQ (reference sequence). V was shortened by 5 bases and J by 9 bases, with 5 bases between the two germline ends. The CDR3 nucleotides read TGTGCCAGCAGCGGCAGTGAGCAGTTCTTC. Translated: CASSGSEQFF. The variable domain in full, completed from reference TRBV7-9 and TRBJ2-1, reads DTGVSQNPRHKITKRGQNVTFRCDPISEHNRLYWYRQTLGQGPEFLTYFQNEAQLEKSRLLSDRFSAERPKGSFSTLEIQRTEQGDSAMYLCASSGSEQFFGPGTRLTVL.

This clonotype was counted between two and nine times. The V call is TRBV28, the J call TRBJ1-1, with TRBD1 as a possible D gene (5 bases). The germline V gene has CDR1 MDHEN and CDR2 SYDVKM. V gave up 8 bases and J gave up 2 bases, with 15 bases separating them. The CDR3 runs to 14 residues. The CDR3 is CASLAGLFNTEAFF. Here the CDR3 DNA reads TGTGCCAGCTTGGCGGGGCTGTTCAACACTGAAGCTTTCTTT.

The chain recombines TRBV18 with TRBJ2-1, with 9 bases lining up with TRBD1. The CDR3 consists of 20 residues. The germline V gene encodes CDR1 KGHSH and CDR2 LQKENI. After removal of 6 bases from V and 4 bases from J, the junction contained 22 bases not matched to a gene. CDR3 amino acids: CASSSRQGVEQGKKYNEQFF. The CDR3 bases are TGTGCCAGCTCCTCCAGACAGGGGGTCGAACAGGGGAAAAAATACAATGAGCAGTTCTTC.

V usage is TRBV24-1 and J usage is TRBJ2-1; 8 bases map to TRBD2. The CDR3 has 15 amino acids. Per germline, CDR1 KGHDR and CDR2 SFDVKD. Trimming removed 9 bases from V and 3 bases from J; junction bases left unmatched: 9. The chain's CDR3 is CATAGAGGFYNEQFF. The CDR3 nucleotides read TGTGCCACCGCTGGGGCGGGAGGATTCTACAATGAGCAGTTCTTC.

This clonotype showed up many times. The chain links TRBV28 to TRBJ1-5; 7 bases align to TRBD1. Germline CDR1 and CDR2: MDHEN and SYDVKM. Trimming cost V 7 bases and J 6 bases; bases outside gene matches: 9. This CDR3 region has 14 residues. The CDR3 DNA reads TGTGCCAGCATCCTAACAGGGGCGGCTCAGCCCCAGCATTTT. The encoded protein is CASILTGAAQPQHF.

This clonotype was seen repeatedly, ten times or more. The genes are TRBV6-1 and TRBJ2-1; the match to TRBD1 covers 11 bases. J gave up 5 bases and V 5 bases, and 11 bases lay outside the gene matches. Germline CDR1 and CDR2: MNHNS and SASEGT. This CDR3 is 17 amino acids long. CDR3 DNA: TGTGCCAGCAGTCGCGTAACCGGGACAGGGGGTAACAATGAGCAGTTCTTC. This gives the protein CASSRVTGTGGNNEQFF.

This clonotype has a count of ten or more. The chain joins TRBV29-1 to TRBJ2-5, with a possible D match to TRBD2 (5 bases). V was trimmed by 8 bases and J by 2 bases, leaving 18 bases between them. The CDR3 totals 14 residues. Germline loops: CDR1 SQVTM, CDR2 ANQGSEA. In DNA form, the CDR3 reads TGCAGCTCCCCCGTCGCGGGCGGTCAAGAGACCCAGTACTTC. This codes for CSSPVAGGQETQYF.

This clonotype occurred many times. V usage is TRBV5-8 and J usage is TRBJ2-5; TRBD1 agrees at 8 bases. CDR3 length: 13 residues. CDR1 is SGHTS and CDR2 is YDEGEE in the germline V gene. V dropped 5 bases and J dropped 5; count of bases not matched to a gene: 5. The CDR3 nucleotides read TGTGCCAGCAGGACAGGGGTTGGCGAGACCCAGTACTTC. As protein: CASRTGVGETQYF. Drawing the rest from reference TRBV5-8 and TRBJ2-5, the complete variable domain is EAGVTQSPTHLIKTRGQQATLRCSPISGHTSVYWYQQALGLGLQFLLWYDEGEERNRGNFPPRFSGRQFPNYSSELNVNALELEDSALYLCASRTGVGETQYFGPGTRLLVL.

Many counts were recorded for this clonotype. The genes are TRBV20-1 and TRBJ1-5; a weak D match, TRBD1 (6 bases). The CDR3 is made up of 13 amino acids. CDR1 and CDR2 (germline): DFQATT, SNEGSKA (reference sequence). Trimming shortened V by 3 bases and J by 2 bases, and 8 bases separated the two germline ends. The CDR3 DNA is TGCAGTGCTAGGGCAGGGGGCAATCAGCCCCAGCATTTT. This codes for CSARAGGNQPQHF.

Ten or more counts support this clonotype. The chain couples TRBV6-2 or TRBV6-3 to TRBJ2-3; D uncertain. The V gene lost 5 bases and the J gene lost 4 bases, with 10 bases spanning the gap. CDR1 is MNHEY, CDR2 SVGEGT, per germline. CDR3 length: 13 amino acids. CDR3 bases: TGTGCCAGCAGTGCCGACTTTCCAGATACGCAGTATTTT. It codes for CASSADFPDTQYF.

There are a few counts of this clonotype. CDR3 DNA: TGCAGCGTTGAAGATCTCGGACAGGGCAGGACTGAAGCTTTCTTT. It codes for CSVEDLGQGRTEAFF. The chain links TRBV29-1 to TRBJ1-1, with 8 bases lining up with TRBD1. Germline CDR1 and CDR2: SQVTM and ANQGSEA. The CDR3 extends over 15 amino acids. V lost 0 bases to trimming and J lost 5 bases; unmatched junction nucleotides: 8.

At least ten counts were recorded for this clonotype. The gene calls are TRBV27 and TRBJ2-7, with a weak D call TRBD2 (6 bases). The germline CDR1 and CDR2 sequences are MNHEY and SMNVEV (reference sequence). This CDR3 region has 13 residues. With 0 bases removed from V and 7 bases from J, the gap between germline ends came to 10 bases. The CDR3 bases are TGTGCCAGCAGTTTATCGGGGAGGTGGGAGCAGTACTTC. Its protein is CASSLSGRWEQYF.